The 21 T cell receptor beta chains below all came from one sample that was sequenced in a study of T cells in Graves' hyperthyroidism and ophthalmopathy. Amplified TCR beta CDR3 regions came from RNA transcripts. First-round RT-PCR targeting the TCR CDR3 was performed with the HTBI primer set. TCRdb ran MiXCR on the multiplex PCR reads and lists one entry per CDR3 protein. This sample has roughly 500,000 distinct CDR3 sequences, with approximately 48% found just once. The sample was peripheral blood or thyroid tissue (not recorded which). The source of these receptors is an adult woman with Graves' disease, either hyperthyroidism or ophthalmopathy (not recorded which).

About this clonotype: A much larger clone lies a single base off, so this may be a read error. The chain's CDR3 is CAREGGAGELFF. Here the CDR3 DNA reads TGTGCCAGGGAGGGGGGAGCCGGGGAGCTGTTTTTT. V and J are TRBV2 and TRBJ2-2; D assignment may be TRBD1 or TRBD2 (6 bases each). Germline loops: CDR1 SNHLY, CDR2 FYNNEI. The CDR3 covers 12 residues. V was shortened by 9 bases and J by 6 bases, with 11 bases between the two germline ends.

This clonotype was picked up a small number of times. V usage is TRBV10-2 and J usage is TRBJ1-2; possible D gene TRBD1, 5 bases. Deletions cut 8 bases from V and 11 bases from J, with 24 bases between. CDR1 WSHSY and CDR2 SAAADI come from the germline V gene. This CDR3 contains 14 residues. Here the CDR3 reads CASCATDQPVGYTF. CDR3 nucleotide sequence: TGCGCCAGCTGTGCGACAGATCAACCCGTTGGTTACACCTTC.

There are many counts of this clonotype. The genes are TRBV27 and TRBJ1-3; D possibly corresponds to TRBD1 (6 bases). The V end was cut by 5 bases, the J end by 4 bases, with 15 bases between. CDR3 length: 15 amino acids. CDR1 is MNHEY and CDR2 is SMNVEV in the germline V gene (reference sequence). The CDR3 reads CASSLDRRPGNTIYF. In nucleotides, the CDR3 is TGTGCCAGCAGTCTAGACAGGCGTCCGGGAAACACCATATATTTT.

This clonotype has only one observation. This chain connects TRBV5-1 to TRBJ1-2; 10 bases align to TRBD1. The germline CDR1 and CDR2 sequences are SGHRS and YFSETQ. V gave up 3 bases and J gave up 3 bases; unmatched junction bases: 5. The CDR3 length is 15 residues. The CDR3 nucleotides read TGCGCCAGCAGCTCGGTGACAGGGGGCGACTATGGCTACACCTTC. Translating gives CASSSVTGGDYGYTF.

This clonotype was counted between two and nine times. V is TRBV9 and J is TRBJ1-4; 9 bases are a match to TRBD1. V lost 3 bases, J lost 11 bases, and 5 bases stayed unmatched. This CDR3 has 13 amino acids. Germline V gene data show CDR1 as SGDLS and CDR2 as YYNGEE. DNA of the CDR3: TGTGCCAGCAGCGCCCATGGACAGGGGAAACTGTTTTTT. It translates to CASSAHGQGKLFF.

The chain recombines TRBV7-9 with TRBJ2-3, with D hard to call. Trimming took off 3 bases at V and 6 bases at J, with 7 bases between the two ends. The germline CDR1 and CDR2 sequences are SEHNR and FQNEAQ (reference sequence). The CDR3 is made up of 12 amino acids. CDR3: CASSLISDTQYF. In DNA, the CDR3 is TGTGCCAGCAGCTTGATTTCCGATACGCAGTATTTT.

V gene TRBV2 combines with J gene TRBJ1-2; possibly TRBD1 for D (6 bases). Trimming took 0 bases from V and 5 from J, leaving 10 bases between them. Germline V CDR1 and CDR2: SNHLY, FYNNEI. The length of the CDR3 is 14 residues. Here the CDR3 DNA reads TGTGCCAGCAGTGAAGCACGGGGGCGGTATGGCTACACCTTC. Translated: CASSEARGRYGYTF. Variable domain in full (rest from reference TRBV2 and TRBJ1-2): EPEVTQTPSHQVTQMGQEVILRCVPISNHLYFYWYRQILGQKVEFLVSFYNNEISEKSEIFDDQFSVERPDGSNFTLKIRSTKLEDSAMYFCASSEARGRYGYTFGSGTRLTVV.

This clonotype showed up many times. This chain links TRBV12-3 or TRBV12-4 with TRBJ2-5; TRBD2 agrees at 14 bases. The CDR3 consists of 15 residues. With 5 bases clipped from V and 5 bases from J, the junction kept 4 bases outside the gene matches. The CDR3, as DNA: TGTGCCAGCAGTCATGGACTAGCGGGAGGTGAGACCCAGTACTTC. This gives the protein CASSHGLAGGETQYF.

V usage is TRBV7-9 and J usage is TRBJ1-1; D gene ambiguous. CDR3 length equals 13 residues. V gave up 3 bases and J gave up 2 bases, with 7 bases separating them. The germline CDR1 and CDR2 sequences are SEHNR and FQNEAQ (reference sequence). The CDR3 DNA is TGTGCCAGCAGCTTCATGCTCAACACTGAAGCTTTCTTT. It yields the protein CASSFMLNTEAFF.

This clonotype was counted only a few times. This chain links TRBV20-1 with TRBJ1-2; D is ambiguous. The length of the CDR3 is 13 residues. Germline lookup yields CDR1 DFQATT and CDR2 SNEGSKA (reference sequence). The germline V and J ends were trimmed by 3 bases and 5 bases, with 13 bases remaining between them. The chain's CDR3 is CSASKPGDYGYTF. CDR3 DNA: TGCAGTGCTAGTAAGCCGGGAGATTATGGCTACACCTTC.

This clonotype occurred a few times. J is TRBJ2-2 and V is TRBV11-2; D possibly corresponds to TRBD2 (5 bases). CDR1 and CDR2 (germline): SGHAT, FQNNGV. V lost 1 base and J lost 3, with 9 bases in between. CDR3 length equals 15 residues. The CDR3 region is CASSLARVDTGELFF. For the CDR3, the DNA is TGTGCCAGCAGCTTAGCGCGGGTGGACACCGGGGAGCTGTTTTTT.

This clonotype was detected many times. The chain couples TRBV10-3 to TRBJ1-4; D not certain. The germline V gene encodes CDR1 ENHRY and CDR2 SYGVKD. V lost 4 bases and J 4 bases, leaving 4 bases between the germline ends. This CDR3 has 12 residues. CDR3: CAISGYNEKLFF. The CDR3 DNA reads TGTGCCATCAGTGGGTATAATGAAAAACTGTTTTTT.

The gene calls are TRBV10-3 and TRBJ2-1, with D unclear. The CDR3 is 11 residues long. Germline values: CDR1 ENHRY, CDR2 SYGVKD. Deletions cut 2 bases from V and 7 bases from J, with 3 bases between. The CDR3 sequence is CAISERNEQFF. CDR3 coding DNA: TGTGCCATCAGTGAGAGGAATGAGCAGTTCTTC.

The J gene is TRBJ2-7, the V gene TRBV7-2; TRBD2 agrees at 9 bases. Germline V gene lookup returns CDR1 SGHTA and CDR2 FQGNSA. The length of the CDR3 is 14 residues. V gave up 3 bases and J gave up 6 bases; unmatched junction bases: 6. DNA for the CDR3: TGTGCCAGCAGCTTTGCCGGGACTAGCCCCGAGCAGTACTTC. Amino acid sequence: CASSFAGTSPEQYF.

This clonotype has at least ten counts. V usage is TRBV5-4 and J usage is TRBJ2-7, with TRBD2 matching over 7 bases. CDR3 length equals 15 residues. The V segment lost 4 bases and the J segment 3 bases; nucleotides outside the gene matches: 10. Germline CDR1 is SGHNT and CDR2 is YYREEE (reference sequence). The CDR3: CASSRVGASGYEQYF. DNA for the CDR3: TGTGCCAGCAGCCGGGTGGGAGCTAGCGGCTACGAGCAGTACTTC.

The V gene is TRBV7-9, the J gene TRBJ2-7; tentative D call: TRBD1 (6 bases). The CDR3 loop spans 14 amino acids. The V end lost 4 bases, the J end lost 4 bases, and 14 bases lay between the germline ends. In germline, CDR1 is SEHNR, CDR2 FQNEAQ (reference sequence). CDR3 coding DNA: TGTGCCAGCAGCTCCTACAGGGTGGCTTACGAGCAGTACTTC. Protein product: CASSSYRVAYEQYF.

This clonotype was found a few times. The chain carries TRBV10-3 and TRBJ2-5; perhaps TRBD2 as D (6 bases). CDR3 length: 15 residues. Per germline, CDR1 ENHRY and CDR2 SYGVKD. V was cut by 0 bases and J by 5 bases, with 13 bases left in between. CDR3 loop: CAISESTAGRETQYF. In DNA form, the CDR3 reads TGTGCCATCAGTGAGTCGACGGCAGGGAGGGAGACCCAGTACTTC.

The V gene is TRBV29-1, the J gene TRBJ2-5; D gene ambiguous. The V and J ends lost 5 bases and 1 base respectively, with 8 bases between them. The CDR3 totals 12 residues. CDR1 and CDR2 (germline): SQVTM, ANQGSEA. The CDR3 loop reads CSVSAAQETQYF. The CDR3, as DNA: TGCAGCGTTAGCGCGGCCCAAGAGACCCAGTACTTC.

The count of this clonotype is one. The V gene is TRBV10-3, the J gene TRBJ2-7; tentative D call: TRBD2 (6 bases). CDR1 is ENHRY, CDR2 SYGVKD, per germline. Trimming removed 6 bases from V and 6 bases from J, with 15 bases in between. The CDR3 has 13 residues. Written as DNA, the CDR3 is TGTGCCATCAGGGGAGGAGATGGCTCCGAGCAGTACTTC. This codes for CAIRGGDGSEQYF.

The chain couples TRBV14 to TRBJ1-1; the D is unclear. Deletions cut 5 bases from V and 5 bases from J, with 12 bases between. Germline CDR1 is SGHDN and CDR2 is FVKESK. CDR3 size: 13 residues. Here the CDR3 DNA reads TGTGCCAGCAGCTATACCTTGGGGACTGAAGCTTTCTTT. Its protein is CASSYTLGTEAFF. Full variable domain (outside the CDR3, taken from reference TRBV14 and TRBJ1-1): EAGVTQFPSHSVIEKGQTVTLRCDPISGHDNLYWYRRVMGKEIKFLLHFVKESKQDESGMPNNRFLAERTGGTYSTLKVQPAELEDSGVYFCASSYTLGTEAFFGQGTRLTVV.

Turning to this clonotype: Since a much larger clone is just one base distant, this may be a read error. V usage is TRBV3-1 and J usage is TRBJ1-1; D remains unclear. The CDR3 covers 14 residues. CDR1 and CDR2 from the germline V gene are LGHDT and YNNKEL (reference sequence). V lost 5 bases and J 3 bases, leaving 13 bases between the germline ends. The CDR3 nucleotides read TGTGCCAGCAGCTGTCGGACCGTGTACACTGAAGCTTTCTTT. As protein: CASSCRTVYTEAFF. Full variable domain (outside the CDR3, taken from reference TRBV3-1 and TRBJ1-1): DTAVSQTPKYLVTQMGNDKSIKCEQNLGHDTMYWYKQDSKKFLKIMFSYNNKELIINETVPNRFSPKSPDKAHLNLHINSLELGDSAVYFCASSCRTVYTEAFFGQGTRLTVV.